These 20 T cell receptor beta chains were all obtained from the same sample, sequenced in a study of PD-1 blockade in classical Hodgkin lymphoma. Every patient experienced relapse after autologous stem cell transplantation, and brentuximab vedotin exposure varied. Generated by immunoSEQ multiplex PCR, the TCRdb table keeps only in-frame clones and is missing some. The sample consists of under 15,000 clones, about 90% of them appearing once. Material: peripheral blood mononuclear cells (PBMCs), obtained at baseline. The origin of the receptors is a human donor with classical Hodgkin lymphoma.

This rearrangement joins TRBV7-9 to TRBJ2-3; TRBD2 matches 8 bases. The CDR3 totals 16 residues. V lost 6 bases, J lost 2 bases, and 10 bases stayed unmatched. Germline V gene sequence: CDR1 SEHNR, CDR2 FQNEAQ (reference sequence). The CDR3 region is CASRHPIAGSTDTQYF. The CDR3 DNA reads TGTGCCAGCAGACACCCCATAGCGGGGTCCACAGATACGCAGTATTTT.

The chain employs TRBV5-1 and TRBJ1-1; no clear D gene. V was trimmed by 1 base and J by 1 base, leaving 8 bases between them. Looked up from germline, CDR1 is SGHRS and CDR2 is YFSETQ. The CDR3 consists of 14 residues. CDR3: CASSLSAGNTEAFF. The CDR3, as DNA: TGCGCCAGCAGCTTGAGTGCTGGGAACACTGAAGCTTTCTTT.

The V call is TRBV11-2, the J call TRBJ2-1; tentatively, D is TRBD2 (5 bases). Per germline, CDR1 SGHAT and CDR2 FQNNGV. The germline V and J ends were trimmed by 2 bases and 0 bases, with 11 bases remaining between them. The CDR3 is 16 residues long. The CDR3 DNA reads TGTGCCAGCAGCTTATCCGGGGTTAGCTCCTACAATGAGCAGTTCTTC. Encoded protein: CASSLSGVSSYNEQFF.

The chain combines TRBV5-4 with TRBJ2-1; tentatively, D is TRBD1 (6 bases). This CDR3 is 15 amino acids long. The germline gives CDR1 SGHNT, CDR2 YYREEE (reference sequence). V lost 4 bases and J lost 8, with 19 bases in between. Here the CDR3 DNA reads TGTGCCAGCAGCCAGGGGAGTTTTGGCTCGGATGAGCAGTTCTTC. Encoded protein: CASSQGSFGSDEQFF.

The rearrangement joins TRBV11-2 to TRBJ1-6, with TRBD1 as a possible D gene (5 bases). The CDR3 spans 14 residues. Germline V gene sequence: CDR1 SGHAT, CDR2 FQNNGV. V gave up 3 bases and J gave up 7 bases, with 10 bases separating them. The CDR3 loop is CASSFRQPNSPLHF. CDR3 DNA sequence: TGTGCCAGCAGCTTTCGACAGCCCAATTCACCCCTCCACTTT.

CDR3 sequence reads: CASSWGGFYEGYTF. The CDR3 DNA reads as TGTGCCAGCAGTTGGGGGGGGTTTTATGAGGGCTACACCTTC. The rearrangement joins TRBV28 to TRBJ1-2; weak D call: TRBD1 (5 bases). CDR3 length equals 14 residues. Germline-derived CDR1 and CDR2 are MDHEN and SYDVKM. V was shortened by 4 bases and J by 8 bases, with 17 bases between the two germline ends.

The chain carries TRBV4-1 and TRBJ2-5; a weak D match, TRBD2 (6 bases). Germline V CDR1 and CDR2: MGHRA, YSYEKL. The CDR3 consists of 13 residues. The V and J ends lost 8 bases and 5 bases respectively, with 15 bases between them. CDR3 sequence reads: CASQRVGSETQYF. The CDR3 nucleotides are TGCGCCAGCCAGCGGGTGGGGTCTGAGACCCAGTACTTC.

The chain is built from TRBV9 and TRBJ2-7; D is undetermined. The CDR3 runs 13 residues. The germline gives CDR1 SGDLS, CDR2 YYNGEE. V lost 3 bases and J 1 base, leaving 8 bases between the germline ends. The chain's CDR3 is CASSDGTSYEQYF. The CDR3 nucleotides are TGTGCCAGCAGCGACGGCACATCCTACGAGCAGTACTTC.

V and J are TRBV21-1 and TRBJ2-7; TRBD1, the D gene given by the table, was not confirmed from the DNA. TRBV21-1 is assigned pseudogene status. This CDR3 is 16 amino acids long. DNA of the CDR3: TGTGCCAGCAGCAAAGGTAGAGGGGGCTTATCCTACGAGCAGTACTTC. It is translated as CASSKGRGGLSYEQYF.

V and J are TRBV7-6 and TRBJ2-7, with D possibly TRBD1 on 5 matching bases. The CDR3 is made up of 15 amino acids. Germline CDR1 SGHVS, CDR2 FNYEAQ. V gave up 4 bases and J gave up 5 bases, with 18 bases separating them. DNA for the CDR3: TGTGCCAGCAGCTCCATCACACAAGCCAGGGACGAGCAGTACTTC. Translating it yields CASSSITQARDEQYF.

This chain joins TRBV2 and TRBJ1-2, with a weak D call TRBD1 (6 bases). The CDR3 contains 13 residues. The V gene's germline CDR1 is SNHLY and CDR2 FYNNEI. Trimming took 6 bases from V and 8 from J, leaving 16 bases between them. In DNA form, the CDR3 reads TGTGCCAGCAGATCAGGGGAAGAACGCGGCTACACCTTC. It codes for CASRSGEERGYTF.

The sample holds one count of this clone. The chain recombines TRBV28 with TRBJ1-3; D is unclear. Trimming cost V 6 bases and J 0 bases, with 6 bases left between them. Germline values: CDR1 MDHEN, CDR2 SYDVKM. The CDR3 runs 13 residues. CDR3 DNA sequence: TGTGCCAGCAGAACGTCCTCTGGAAACACCATATATTTT. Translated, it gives CASRTSSGNTIYF.

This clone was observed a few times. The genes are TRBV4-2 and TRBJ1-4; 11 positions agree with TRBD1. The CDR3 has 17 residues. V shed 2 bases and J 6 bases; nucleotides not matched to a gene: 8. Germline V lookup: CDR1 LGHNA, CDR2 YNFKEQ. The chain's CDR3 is CASSQRGPGQGDEKLFF. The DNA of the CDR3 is TGTGCCAGCAGCCAAAGGGGCCCGGGACAGGGGGATGAAAAACTGTTTTTT.

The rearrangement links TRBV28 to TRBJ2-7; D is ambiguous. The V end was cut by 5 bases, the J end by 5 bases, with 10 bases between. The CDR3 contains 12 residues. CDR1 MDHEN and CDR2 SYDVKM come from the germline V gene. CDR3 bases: TGTGCCAGCAGTCCTATGGTGGACGAGCAGTACTTC. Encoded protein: CASSPMVDEQYF.

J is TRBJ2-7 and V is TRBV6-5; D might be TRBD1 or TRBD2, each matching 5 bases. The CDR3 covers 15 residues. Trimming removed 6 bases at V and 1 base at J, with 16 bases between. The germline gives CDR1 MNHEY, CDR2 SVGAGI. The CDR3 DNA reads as TGTGCCAGCAGCCGCGCCGAGGGACGGTCCTACGAGCAGTACTTC. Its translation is CASSRAEGRSYEQYF.

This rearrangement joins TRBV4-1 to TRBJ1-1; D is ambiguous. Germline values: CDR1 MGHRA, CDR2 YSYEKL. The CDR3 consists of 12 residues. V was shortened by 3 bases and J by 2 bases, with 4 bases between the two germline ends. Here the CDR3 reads CASSHRNTEAFF. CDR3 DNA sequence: TGCGCCAGCAGCCATAGAAACACTGAAGCTTTCTTT.

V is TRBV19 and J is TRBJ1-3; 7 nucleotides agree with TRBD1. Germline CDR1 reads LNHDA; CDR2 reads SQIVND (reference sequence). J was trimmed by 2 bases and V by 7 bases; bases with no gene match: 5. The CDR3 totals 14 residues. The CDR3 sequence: CASMDQGAGNTIYF. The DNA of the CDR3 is TGTGCCAGTATGGACCAGGGGGCTGGAAACACCATATATTTT.

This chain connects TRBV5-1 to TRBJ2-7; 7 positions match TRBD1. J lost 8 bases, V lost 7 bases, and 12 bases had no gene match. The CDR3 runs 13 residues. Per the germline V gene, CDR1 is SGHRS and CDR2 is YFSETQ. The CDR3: CASSPRTGIKQYF. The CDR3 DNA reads TGCGCCAGCTCTCCACGGACAGGTATCAAGCAGTACTTC.

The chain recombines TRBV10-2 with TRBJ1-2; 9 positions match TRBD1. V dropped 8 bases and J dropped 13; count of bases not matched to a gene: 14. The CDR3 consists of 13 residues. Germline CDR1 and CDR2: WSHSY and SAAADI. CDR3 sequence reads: CASFGGQGRWATF. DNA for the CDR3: TGCGCCAGCTTTGGGGGACAGGGCCGTTGGGCCACCTTC.

This CDR3 reads CASSVQGTDTQYF. The DNA of the CDR3 is TGCGCCAGCAGCGTTCAGGGCACAGATACGCAGTATTTT. The chain couples TRBV5-1 to TRBJ2-3, with D unclear. The germline CDR1 and CDR2 sequences are SGHRS and YFSETQ. Trimming shortened V by 4 bases and J by 1 base, and 7 bases separated the two germline ends. The CDR3 spans 13 residues.